This is a list of T cell receptor beta chains from one sample in a study of shared clonotypes between healthy human individuals. Measured with immunoSEQ multiplex PCR; TCRdb has only the in-frame clones, and not every one. The sample has more than 2 million clones, around 95% seen once. Material for sequencing was naive CD4+ T cells sorted from blood. Source of these receptors: a man between 18 and 35 years old in good health. The CDR3 runs from the conserved cysteine through the conserved F or W. The order of the fields is V gene, J gene, CDR3 protein.

v_call: TRBV2
j_call: TRBJ2-3
cdr3_aa: CASIPFGPDTQYF

v_call: TRBV5-1
j_call: TRBJ2-7
cdr3_aa: CASSSGDTYEQYF

v_call: TRBV2
j_call: TRBJ2-5
cdr3_aa: CASIYSGTSDETQYF

v_call: TRBV5-8
j_call: TRBJ2-1
cdr3_aa: CASSLMGSSYNEQFF

v_call: TRBV7-9
j_call: TRBJ2-5
cdr3_aa: CASSPLFRGSQETQYF

v_call: TRBV5-1
j_call: TRBJ1-1
cdr3_aa: CASSLVTGAGTEAFF

v_call: TRBV10-3
j_call: TRBJ1-2
cdr3_aa: CAIRRTGDRGGYTF

v_call: TRBV20-1
j_call: TRBJ1-2
cdr3_aa: CSGGSQEGYTF

v_call: TRBV5-4
j_call: TRBJ2-5
cdr3_aa: CASSLFAQETQYF

v_call: TRBV6-6
j_call: TRBJ2-7
cdr3_aa: CASSYSSLDSYEQYF

v_call: TRBV9
j_call: TRBJ1-1
cdr3_aa: CASSVIGHTEAFF

v_call: TRBV6-1
j_call: TRBJ1-5
cdr3_aa: CASTNRADQPQHF

v_call: TRBV6-1
j_call: TRBJ2-7
cdr3_aa: CASSERGRVGLGKDSYEQYF

v_call: TRBV5-4
j_call: TRBJ1-2
cdr3_aa: CASSLEAQGNYGYTF

v_call: TRBV7-2
j_call: TRBJ1-1
cdr3_aa: CASSLVPGVKPEAFF

v_call: TRBV29-1
j_call: TRBJ2-3
cdr3_aa: CSVEDQVLDTQYF

v_call: TRBV4-1
j_call: TRBJ1-4
cdr3_aa: CASSRTGLANEKLFF

v_call: TRBV7-3
j_call: TRBJ1-4
cdr3_aa: CASSQLGGEKLFF

v_call: TRBV18
j_call: TRBJ1-5
cdr3_aa: CASSNGFPGQPQHF

v_call: TRBV7-6
j_call: TRBJ2-6
cdr3_aa: CASSRAGGTGANVLTF

v_call: TRBV4-3
j_call: TRBJ2-3
cdr3_aa: CASSQDGKGELDTQYF

v_call: TRBV10-2
j_call: TRBJ2-5
cdr3_aa: CANIVEETQYF

v_call: TRBV6-5
j_call: TRBJ2-7
cdr3_aa: CASSYSRRRNYEQYF

v_call: TRBV7-2
j_call: TRBJ2-7
cdr3_aa: CASSPGLAGSYEQYF

v_call: TRBV7-8
j_call: TRBJ2-5
cdr3_aa: CASSFGTGGETQYF

v_call: TRBV19
j_call: TRBJ1-6
cdr3_aa: CASSEPTGEGVNSPLHF

v_call: TRBV4-1
j_call: TRBJ1-2
cdr3_aa: CASSQMEGASNYGYTF

v_call: TRBV6-1
j_call: TRBJ1-1
cdr3_aa: CASSGQGTTEAFF

v_call: TRBV5-1
j_call: TRBJ2-7
cdr3_aa: CASFGQSREQYF

v_call: TRBV27
j_call: TRBJ1-6
cdr3_aa: CASSEWGAQDSPLHF

v_call: TRBV9
j_call: TRBJ2-1
cdr3_aa: CASSPRPYNEQFF

v_call: TRBV18
j_call: TRBJ1-1
cdr3_aa: CASSPFQGLGESEAFF

v_call: TRBV4-3
j_call: TRBJ2-3
cdr3_aa: CASSQDVRTDTQYF

v_call: TRBV9
j_call: TRBJ2-7
cdr3_aa: CASSVEGTSGRRGEQYF

v_call: TRBV5-1
j_call: TRBJ2-2
cdr3_aa: CASSPRTGTNGELFF

v_call: TRBV2
j_call: TRBJ2-3
cdr3_aa: CASRDNTDTQYF

v_call: TRBV30
j_call: TRBJ2-3
cdr3_aa: CAWKRGPGDTQYF

v_call: TRBV6-6
j_call: TRBJ2-7
cdr3_aa: CASSYQYSTYEQYF

v_call: TRBV5-4
j_call: TRBJ2-5
cdr3_aa: CASRSGASHQETQYF

v_call: TRBV5-4
j_call: TRBJ2-7
cdr3_aa: CASSREQGLSYEQYF

v_call: TRBV5-1
j_call: TRBJ1-4
cdr3_aa: CASSLEAPSTNEKLFF

v_call: TRBV10-3
j_call: TRBJ2-3
cdr3_aa: CAISKGGALSDTQYF

v_call: TRBV6-5
j_call: TRBJ2-5
cdr3_aa: CASSYSGTSGQETQYF

v_call: TRBV15
j_call: TRBJ1-2
cdr3_aa: CATSRDYSRVIYGYTF

v_call: TRBV18
j_call: TRBJ2-7
cdr3_aa: CASSPPGQRYEQYF

v_call: TRBV28
j_call: TRBJ1-3
cdr3_aa: CASKATGGGNTIYF

v_call: TRBV10-3
j_call: TRBJ2-2
cdr3_aa: CAIRGGAVPGELFF

v_call: TRBV4-1
j_call: TRBJ2-3
cdr3_aa: CASSQGGGKGTDTQYF

v_call: TRBV20-1
j_call: TRBJ2-1
cdr3_aa: CSARKGGEQFF

v_call: TRBV30
j_call: TRBJ2-2
cdr3_aa: CAWSLQGFGELFF

v_call: TRBV2
j_call: TRBJ2-7
cdr3_aa: CASSVDSAYEQYF

v_call: TRBV5-1
j_call: TRBJ2-5
cdr3_aa: CASEIIAGAQETQYF

v_call: TRBV15
j_call: TRBJ1-2
cdr3_aa: CATSRDVQAGGYGYTF

v_call: TRBV7-2
j_call: TRBJ2-1
cdr3_aa: CASSPTSTYNEQFF

v_call: TRBV14
j_call: TRBJ1-6
cdr3_aa: CASSQRRGGGSYNSPLHF

v_call: TRBV6-5
j_call: TRBJ2-2
cdr3_aa: CAIRGPNTGELFF

v_call: TRBV2
j_call: TRBJ2-7
cdr3_aa: CASSESGAYEQYF